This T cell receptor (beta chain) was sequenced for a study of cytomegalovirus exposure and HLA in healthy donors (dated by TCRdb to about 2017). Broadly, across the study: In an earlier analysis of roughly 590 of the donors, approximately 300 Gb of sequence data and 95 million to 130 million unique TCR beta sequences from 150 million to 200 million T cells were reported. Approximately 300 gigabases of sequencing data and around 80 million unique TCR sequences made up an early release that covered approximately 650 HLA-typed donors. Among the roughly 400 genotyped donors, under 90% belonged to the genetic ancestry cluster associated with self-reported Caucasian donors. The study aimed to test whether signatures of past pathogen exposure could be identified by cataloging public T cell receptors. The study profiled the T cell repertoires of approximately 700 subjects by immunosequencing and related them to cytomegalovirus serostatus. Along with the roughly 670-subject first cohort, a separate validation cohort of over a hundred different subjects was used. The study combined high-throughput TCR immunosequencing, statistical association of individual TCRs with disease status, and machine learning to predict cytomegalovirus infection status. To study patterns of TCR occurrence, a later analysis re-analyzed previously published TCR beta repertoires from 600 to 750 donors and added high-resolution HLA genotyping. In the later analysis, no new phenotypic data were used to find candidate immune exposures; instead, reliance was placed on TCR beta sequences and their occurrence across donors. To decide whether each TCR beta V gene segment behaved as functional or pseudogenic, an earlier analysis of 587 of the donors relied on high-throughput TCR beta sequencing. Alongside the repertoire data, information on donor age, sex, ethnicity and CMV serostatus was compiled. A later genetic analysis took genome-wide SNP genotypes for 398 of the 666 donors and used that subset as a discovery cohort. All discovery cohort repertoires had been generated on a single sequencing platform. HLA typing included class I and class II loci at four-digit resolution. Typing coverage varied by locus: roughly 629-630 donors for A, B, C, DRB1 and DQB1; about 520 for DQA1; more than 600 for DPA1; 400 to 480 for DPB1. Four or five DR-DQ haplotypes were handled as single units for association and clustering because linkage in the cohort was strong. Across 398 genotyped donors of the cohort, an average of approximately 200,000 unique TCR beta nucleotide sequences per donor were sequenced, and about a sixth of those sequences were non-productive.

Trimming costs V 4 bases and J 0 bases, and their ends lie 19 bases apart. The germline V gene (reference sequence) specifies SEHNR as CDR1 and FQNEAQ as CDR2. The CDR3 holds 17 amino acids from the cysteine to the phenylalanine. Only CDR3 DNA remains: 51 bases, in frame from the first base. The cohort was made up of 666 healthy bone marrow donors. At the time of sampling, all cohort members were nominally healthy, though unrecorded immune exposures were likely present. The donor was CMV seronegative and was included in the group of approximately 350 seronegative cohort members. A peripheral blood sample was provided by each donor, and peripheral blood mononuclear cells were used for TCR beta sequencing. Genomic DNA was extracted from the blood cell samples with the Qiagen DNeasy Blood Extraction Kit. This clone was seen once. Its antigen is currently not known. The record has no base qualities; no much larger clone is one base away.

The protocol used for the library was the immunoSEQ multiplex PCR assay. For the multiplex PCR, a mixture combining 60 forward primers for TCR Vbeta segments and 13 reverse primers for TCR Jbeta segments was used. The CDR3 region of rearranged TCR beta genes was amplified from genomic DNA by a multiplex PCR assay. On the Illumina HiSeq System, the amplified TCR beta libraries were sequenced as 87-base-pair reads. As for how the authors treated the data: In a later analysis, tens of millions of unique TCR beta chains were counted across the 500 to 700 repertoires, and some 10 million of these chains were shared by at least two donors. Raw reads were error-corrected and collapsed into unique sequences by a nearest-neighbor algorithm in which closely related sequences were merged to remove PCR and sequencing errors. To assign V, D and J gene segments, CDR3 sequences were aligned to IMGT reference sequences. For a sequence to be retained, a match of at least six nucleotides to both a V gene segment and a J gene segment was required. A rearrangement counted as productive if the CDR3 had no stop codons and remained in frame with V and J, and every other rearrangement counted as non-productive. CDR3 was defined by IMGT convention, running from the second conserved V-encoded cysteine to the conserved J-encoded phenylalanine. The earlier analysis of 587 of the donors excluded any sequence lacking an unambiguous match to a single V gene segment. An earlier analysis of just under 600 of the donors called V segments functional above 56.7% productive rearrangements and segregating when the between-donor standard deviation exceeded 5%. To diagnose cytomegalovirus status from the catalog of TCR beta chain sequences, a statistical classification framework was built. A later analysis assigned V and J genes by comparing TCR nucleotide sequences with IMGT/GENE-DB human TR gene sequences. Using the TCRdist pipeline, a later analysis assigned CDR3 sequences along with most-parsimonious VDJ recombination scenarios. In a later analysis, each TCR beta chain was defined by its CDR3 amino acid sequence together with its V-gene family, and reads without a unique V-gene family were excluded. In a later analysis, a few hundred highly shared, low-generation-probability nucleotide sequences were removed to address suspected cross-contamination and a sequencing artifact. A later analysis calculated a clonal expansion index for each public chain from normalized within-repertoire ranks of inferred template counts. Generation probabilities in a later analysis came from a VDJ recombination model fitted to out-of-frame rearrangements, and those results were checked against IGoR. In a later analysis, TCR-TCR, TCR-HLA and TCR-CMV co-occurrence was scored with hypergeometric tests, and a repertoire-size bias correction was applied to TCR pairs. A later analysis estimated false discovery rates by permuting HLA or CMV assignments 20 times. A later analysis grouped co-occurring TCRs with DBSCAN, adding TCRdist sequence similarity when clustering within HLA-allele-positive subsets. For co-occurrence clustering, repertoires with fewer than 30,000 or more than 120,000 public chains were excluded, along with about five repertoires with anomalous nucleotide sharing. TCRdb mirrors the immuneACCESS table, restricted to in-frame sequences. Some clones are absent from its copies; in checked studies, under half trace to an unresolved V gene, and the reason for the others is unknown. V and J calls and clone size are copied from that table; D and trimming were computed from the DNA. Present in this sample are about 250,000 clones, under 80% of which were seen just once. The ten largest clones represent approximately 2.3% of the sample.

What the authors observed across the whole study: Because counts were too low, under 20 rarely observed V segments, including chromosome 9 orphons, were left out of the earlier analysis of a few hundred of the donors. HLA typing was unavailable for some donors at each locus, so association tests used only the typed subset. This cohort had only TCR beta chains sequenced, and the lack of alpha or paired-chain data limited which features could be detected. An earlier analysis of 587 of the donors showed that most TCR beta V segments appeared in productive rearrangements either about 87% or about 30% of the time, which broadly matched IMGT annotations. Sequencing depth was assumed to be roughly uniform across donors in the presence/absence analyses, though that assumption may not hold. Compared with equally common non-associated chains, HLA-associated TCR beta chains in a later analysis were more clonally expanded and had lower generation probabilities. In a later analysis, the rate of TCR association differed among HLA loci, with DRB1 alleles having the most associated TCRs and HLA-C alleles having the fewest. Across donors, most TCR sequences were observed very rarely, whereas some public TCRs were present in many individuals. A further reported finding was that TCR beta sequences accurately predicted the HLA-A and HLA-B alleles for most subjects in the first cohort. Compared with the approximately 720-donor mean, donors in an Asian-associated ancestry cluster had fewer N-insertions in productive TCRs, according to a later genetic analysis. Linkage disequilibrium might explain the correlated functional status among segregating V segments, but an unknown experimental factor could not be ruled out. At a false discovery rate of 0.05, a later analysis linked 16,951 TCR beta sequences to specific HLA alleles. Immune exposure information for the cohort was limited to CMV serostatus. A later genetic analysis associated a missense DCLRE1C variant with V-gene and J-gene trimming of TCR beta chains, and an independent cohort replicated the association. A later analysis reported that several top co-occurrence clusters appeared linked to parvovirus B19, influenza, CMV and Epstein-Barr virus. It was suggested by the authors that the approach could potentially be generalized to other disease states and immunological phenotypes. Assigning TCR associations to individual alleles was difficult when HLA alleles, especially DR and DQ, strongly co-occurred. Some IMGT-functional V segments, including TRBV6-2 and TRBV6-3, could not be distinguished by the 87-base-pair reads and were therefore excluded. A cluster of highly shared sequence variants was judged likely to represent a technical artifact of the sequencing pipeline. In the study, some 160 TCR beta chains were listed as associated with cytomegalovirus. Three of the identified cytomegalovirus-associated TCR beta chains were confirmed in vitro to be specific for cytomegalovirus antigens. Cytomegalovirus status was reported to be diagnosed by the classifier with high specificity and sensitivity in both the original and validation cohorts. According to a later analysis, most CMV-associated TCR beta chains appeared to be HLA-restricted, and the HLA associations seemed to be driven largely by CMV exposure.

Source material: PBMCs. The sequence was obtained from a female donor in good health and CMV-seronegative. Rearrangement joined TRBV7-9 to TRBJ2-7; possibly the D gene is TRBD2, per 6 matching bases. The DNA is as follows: TGTGCCAGCAGCTCAATACCGGGACTCAAAAACTCCTACGAGCAGTACTTC. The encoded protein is CASSSIPGLKNSYEQYF.